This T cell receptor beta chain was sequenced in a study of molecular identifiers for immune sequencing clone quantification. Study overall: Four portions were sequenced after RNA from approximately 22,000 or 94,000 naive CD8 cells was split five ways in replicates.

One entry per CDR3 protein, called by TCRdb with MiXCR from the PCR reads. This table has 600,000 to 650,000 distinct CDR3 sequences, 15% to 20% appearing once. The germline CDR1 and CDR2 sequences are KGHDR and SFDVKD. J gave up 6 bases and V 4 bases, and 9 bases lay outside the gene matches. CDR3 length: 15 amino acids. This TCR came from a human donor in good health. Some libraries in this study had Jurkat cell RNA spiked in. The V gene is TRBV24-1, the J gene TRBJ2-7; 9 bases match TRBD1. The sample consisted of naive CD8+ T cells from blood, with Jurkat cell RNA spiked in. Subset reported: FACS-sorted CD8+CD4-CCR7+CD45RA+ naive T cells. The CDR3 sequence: CATSDPGQGLGEQYF. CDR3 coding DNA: TGTGCCACCAGTGACCCGGGACAGGGATTAGGCGAGCAGTACTTC.